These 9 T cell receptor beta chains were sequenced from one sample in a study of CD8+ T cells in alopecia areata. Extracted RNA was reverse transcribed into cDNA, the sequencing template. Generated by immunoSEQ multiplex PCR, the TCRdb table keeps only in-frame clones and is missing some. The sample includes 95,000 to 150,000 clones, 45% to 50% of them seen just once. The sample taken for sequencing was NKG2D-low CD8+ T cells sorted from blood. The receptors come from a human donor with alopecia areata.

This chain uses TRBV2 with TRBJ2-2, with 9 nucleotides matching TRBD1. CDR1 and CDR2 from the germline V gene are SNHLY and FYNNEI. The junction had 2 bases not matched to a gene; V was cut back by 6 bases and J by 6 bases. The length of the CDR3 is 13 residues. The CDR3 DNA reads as TGTGCCAGCAGGGGACAGGGCCCCGGGGAGCTGTTTTTT. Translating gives CASRGQGPGELFF.

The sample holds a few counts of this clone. The CDR3 DNA sequence: TGTGCCAGCAGCTCCCTCATCTCCTACGAGCAGTACTTC. Residues: CASSSLISYEQYF. The chain links TRBV7-6 to TRBJ2-7; no definite D call. V lost 4 bases to trimming and J lost 0 bases, with 7 bases between them. CDR1 and CDR2 (germline): SGHVS, FNYEAQ. The CDR3 has 13 residues.

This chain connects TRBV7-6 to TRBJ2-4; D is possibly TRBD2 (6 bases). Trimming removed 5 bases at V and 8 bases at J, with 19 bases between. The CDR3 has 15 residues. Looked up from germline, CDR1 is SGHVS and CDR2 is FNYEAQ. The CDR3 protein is CASSPGAEGGDIQYF. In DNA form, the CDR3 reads TGTGCCAGCAGCCCCGGAGCGGAGGGCGGTGACATTCAGTACTTC. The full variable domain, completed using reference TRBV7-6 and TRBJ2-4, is GAGVSQSPRYKVTKRGQDVALRCDPISGHVSLYWYRQALGQGPEFLTYFNYEAQQDKSGLPNDRFSAERPEGSISTLTIQRTEQRDSAMYRCASSPGAEGGDIQYFGAGTRLSVL.

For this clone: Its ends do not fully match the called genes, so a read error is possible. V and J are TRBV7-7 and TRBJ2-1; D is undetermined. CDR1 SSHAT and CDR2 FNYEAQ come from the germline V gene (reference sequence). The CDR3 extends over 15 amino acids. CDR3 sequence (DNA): TGTGCTAGCAGCTTAGCCCCAGTCCCCTACAATGAGCAGTTCTTC. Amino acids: CASSLAPVPYNEQFF. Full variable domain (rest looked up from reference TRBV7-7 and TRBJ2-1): GAGVSQSPRYKVTKRGQDVTLRCDPISSHATLYWYQQALGQGPEFLTYFNYEAQPDKSGLPSDRFSAERPEGSISTLTIQRTEQRDSAMYRCASSLAPVPYNEQFFGPGTRLTVL.

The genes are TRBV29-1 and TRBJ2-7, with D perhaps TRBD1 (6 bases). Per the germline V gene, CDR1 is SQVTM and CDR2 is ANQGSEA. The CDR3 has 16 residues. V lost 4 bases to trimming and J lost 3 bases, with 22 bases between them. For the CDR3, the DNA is TGCAGCGTTGCGTTCGATCCCCCGGGCAGGGGCTACGAGCAGTACTTC. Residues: CSVAFDPPGRGYEQYF.

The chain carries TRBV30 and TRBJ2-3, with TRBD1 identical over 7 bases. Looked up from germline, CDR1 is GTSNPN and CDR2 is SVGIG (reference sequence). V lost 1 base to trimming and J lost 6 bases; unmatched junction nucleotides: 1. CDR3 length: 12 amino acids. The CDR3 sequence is CAWSEQGDTQYF. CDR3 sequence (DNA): TGTGCCTGGAGTGAACAGGGGGATACGCAGTATTTT.

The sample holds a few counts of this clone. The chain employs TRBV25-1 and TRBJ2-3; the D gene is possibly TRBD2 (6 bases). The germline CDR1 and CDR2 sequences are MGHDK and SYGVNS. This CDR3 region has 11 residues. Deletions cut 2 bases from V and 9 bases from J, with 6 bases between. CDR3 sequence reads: CASSEGGTQYF. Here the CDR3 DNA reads TGTGCCAGCAGTGAAGGGGGGACGCAGTATTTT.

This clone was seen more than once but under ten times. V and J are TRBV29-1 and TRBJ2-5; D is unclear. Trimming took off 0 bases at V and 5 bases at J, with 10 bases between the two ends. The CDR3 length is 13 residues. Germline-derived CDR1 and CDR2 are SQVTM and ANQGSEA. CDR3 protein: CSVEEPGWETQYF. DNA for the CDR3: TGCAGCGTTGAAGAACCCGGGTGGGAGACCCAGTACTTC.

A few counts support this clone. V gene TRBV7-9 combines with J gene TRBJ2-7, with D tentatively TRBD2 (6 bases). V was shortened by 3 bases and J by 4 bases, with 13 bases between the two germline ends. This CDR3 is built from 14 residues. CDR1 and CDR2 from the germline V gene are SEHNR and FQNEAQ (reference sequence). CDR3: CASSLPGLMYEQYF. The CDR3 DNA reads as TGTGCCAGCAGCTTGCCGGGACTCATGTACGAGCAGTACTTC.